The rows below give T cell receptor beta chains drawn from one sample of a study of identical twins. TCRdb processed the 5' RACE reads anew with MiXCR; each CDR3 protein has one entry. Of about 240,000 distinct CDR3 sequences listed, roughly a tenth are singletons. The sequenced sample was memory T cells sorted from blood. All receptors derive from a man over 45 in good health. Both conserved end residues are part of each CDR3. Each record gives: V gene, D gene, clone size, J gene, CDR3 protein, CDR3 DNA. A D gene is named only where the DNA matches it firmly. The listing skips clone size in some rows; elsewhere it reads once, few, many or a size class.

v_call: TRBV10-3
d_call: .
clone_size: few
j_call: TRBJ2-6
cdr3_aa: CAISESVGANVLTF
cdr3_nt: TGTGCCATCAGTGAGTCAGTTGGGGCCAACGTCCTGACTTTC

v_call: TRBV20-1
d_call: TRBD2
clone_size: many
j_call: TRBJ2-7
cdr3_aa: CSAGARGGYEQYF
cdr3_nt: TGCAGTGCTGGCGCCCGGGGGGGTTACGAGCAGTACTTC

v_call: TRBV29-1
d_call: .
clone_size: many
j_call: TRBJ2-1
cdr3_aa: CSVVRQGRYNEQFF
cdr3_nt: TGCAGCGTTGTACGTCAGGGGCGCTACAATGAGCAGTTCTTC

v_call: TRBV20-1
d_call: TRBD1
clone_size: many
j_call: TRBJ2-7
cdr3_aa: CSARSRDRDSYEQYF
cdr3_nt: TGCAGTGCTCGTAGCCGGGACAGGGACTCCTACGAGCAGTACTTC

v_call: TRBV3-1
d_call: .
clone_size: .
j_call: TRBJ2-7
cdr3_aa: CASSHQQGGSYEQYF
cdr3_nt: TGTGCCAGCAGCCATCAACAGGGGGGGTCCTACGAGCAGTACTTC

v_call: TRBV4-1
d_call: TRBD2
clone_size: many
j_call: TRBJ2-5
cdr3_aa: CASSQVHSGGGETQYF
cdr3_nt: TGCGCCAGCAGCCAAGTCCACAGCGGGGGGGGAGAGACCCAGTACTTC

v_call: TRBV20-1
d_call: .
clone_size: few
j_call: TRBJ2-7
cdr3_aa: CSASQRAYEQYF
cdr3_nt: TGCAGTGCTAGCCAGCGAGCCTACGAGCAGTACTTC

v_call: TRBV15
d_call: TRBD2
clone_size: .
j_call: TRBJ2-1
cdr3_aa: CATSGVSGSYNEQFF
cdr3_nt: TGTGCCACCAGCGGCGTGAGCGGGAGCTACAATGAGCAGTTCTTC

v_call: TRBV27
d_call: .
clone_size: many
j_call: TRBJ2-6
cdr3_aa: CASSLSAGANVLTF
cdr3_nt: TGTGCCAGCAGTTTATCGGCCGGGGCCAACGTCCTGACTTTC

v_call: TRBV4-2
d_call: .
clone_size: .
j_call: TRBJ1-2
cdr3_aa: CASSQDGGAAGYTF
cdr3_nt: TGTGCCAGCAGCCAAGATGGGGGGGCGGCTGGCTACACCTTC

v_call: TRBV29-1
d_call: TRBD1
clone_size: .
j_call: TRBJ2-3
cdr3_aa: CSVSRDRETDTQYF
cdr3_nt: TGCAGCGTGAGCCGGGACAGGGAGACAGATACGCAGTATTTT

v_call: TRBV30
d_call: .
clone_size: few
j_call: TRBJ2-7
cdr3_aa: CAWRRGVGSSYEQYF
cdr3_nt: TGTGCCTGGAGGAGAGGAGTGGGCAGCTCCTACGAGCAGTACTTC

v_call: TRBV20-1
d_call: .
clone_size: few
j_call: TRBJ1-4
cdr3_aa: CSARATNEKLFF
cdr3_nt: TGCAGTGCTCGCGCAACTAATGAAAAACTGTTTTTT

v_call: TRBV15
d_call: .
clone_size: .
j_call: TRBJ2-2
cdr3_aa: CATSRVGELFF
cdr3_nt: TGTGCCACCAGCAGAGTTGGGGAGCTGTTTTTT

v_call: TRBV6-5
d_call: .
clone_size: .
j_call: TRBJ2-5
cdr3_aa: CASSYSRDIDLGTQYF
cdr3_nt: TGTGCCAGCAGTTACTCGAGGGACATTGATCTTGGGACCCAGTACTTC

v_call: TRBV7-8
d_call: .
clone_size: many
j_call: TRBJ1-3
cdr3_aa: CASSPPLRGSGNTIYF
cdr3_nt: TGTGCCAGCAGCCCCCCTCTCAGGGGCTCTGGAAACACCATATATTTT

v_call: TRBV27
d_call: .
clone_size: .
j_call: TRBJ2-5
cdr3_aa: CASSSRGTQYF
cdr3_nt: TGTGCCAGCAGTTCACGTGGAACCCAGTACTTC

v_call: TRBV20-1
d_call: .
clone_size: many
j_call: TRBJ1-1
cdr3_aa: CSARTTRVNTEAFF
cdr3_nt: TGCAGTGCTAGAACGACCCGGGTGAACACTGAAGCTTTCTTT

v_call: TRBV7-2
d_call: TRBD1
clone_size: many
j_call: TRBJ2-2
cdr3_aa: CASSQQGTNTGELFF
cdr3_nt: TGTGCCAGCAGCCAACAGGGGACGAACACCGGGGAGCTGTTTTTT

v_call: TRBV4-3
d_call: .
clone_size: .
j_call: TRBJ1-2
cdr3_aa: CASSQGSGGIYGYTF
cdr3_nt: TGCGCCAGCAGCCAAGGATCGGGCGGAATATATGGCTACACCTTC

v_call: TRBV12-3/TRBV12-4
d_call: .
clone_size: few
j_call: TRBJ1-5
cdr3_aa: CASKLGRTQPQHF
cdr3_nt: TGTGCCAGCAAGCTGGGCCGGACTCAGCCCCAGCATTTT

v_call: TRBV18
d_call: TRBD1
clone_size: many
j_call: TRBJ2-7
cdr3_aa: CASSSRGQGVNEQYF
cdr3_nt: TGTGCCAGCTCAAGCCGGGGACAGGGAGTCAACGAGCAGTACTTC

v_call: TRBV11-3
d_call: TRBD1
clone_size: few
j_call: TRBJ1-5
cdr3_aa: CASSLRISGTENQPQHF
cdr3_nt: TGTGCCAGCAGCTTAAGGATTTCCGGGACAGAGAATCAGCCCCAGCATTTT

v_call: TRBV7-2
d_call: .
clone_size: many
j_call: TRBJ2-7
cdr3_aa: CASSSAQGWDEQYF
cdr3_nt: TGTGCCAGCAGCTCCGCCCAGGGATGGGACGAGCAGTACTTC

v_call: TRBV27
d_call: .
clone_size: once
j_call: TRBJ1-1
cdr3_aa: CASSPGTPNIEAFF
cdr3_nt: TGTGCCAGCAGCCCCGGGACTCCGAACATTGAAGCTTTCTTT

v_call: TRBV2
d_call: .
clone_size: .
j_call: TRBJ1-3
cdr3_aa: CASRETRESGTIYF
cdr3_nt: TGTGCCAGCAGGGAAACCAGGGAATCTGGCACCATATATTTT

v_call: TRBV11-1
d_call: .
clone_size: .
j_call: TRBJ1-3
cdr3_aa: CASSGVRAERRSGNTIYF
cdr3_nt: TGTGCCAGCAGCGGGGTGAGGGCGGAGCGCCGCTCTGGAAACACCATATATTTT

v_call: TRBV11-3
d_call: .
clone_size: .
j_call: TRBJ2-2
cdr3_aa: CASSSFTGGSCFF
cdr3_nt: .

v_call: TRBV6-2/TRBV6-3
d_call: TRBD2
clone_size: few
j_call: TRBJ2-1
cdr3_aa: CASSQLAGPNNEQFF
cdr3_nt: TGTGCCAGCAGTCAACTAGCGGGACCGAACAATGAGCAGTTCTTC

v_call: TRBV15
d_call: .
clone_size: .
j_call: TRBJ2-5
cdr3_aa: CATSSEETQYF
cdr3_nt: TGTGCCACCAGCAGCGAAGAGACCCAGTACTTC

v_call: TRBV11-2
d_call: .
clone_size: many
j_call: TRBJ1-2
cdr3_aa: CASSSFPRGADYGYTF
cdr3_nt: TGTGCCAGCAGCTCGTTCCCCCGTGGGGCGGACTATGGCTACACCTTC

v_call: TRBV29-1
d_call: TRBD1
clone_size: medium-sized
j_call: TRBJ1-1
cdr3_aa: CSSQMGQGVTEAFF
cdr3_nt: TGCAGCTCACAAATGGGGCAGGGGGTCACTGAAGCTTTCTTT

v_call: TRBV11-3
d_call: .
clone_size: .
j_call: TRBJ2-5
cdr3_aa: CASSLQDGGTQYF
cdr3_nt: TGTGCCAGCAGCTTACAGGACGGCGGGACCCAGTACTTC

v_call: TRBV20-1
d_call: .
clone_size: .
j_call: TRBJ1-5
cdr3_aa: CSASPWDKGNQPQHF
cdr3_nt: TGCAGTGCTTCCCCTTGGGACAAGGGCAACCAGCCCCAGCATTTT

v_call: TRBV4-2
d_call: .
clone_size: many
j_call: TRBJ2-7
cdr3_aa: CASSPGGGSTYEQYF
cdr3_nt: TGTGCCAGCAGCCCCGGGGGCGGGTCTACCTACGAGCAGTACTTC

v_call: TRBV7-3
d_call: .
clone_size: few
j_call: TRBJ2-1
cdr3_aa: CASSFVGTGSYNEQFF
cdr3_nt: TGTGCCAGCAGCTTTGTCGGGACTGGCTCCTACAATGAGCAGTTCTTC

v_call: TRBV12-3/TRBV12-4
d_call: .
clone_size: many
j_call: TRBJ2-1
cdr3_aa: CASSTVGKAEQFF
cdr3_nt: TGTGCCAGCAGTACTGTGGGAAAGGCTGAGCAGTTCTTC

v_call: TRBV20-1
d_call: .
clone_size: .
j_call: TRBJ2-2
cdr3_aa: CSAPLGFGPGGDTGELFF
cdr3_nt: TGCAGTGCGCCTTTGGGTTTCGGGCCTGGCGGGGACACCGGGGAGCTGTTTTTT

v_call: TRBV12-3/TRBV12-4
d_call: .
clone_size: many
j_call: TRBJ1-6
cdr3_aa: CASSFAGLNNSPLHF
cdr3_nt: TGTGCCAGCAGTTTTGCAGGGTTAAATAATTCACCCCTCCACTTT

v_call: TRBV12-3/TRBV12-4
d_call: .
clone_size: .
j_call: TRBJ1-1
cdr3_aa: CASSPQEKGLAEAFF
cdr3_nt: TGTGCCAGCAGTCCGCAGGAAAAGGGTCTCGCTGAAGCTTTCTTT

v_call: TRBV28
d_call: .
clone_size: few
j_call: TRBJ1-5
cdr3_aa: CASRLRGRGYNQPQHF
cdr3_nt: TGTGCCAGCAGACTACGAGGGAGGGGGTACAATCAGCCCCAGCATTTT

v_call: TRBV6-1
d_call: TRBD1
clone_size: few
j_call: TRBJ1-5
cdr3_aa: CASRTTGLGNQPQHF
cdr3_nt: TGTGCCAGCAGGACGACAGGGTTAGGCAATCAGCCCCAGCATTTT

v_call: TRBV5-1
d_call: TRBD2
clone_size: many
j_call: TRBJ2-1
cdr3_aa: CASSLGRREGEQFF
cdr3_nt: TGCGCCAGCAGCTTGGGACGGCGGGAGGGAGAGCAGTTCTTC

v_call: TRBV9
d_call: .
clone_size: many
j_call: TRBJ2-3
cdr3_aa: CASSVVETSSTDTQYF
cdr3_nt: TGTGCCAGCAGCGTAGTTGAGACATCTAGCACAGATACGCAGTATTTT

v_call: TRBV5-1
d_call: .
clone_size: many
j_call: TRBJ1-1
cdr3_aa: CASRSDTEAFF
cdr3_nt: TGCGCCAGCAGATCAGACACTGAAGCTTTCTTT

v_call: TRBV12-3/TRBV12-4
d_call: TRBD1
clone_size: .
j_call: TRBJ1-1
cdr3_aa: CASSPFGTGLPEAFF
cdr3_nt: TGTGCCAGCAGTCCCTTCGGGACAGGGTTGCCTGAAGCTTTCTTT

v_call: TRBV5-1
d_call: .
clone_size: .
j_call: TRBJ1-4
cdr3_aa: CASSLDWGTNEKLFF
cdr3_nt: TGCGCCAGCAGCTTGGATTGGGGTACTAATGAAAAACTGTTTTTT

v_call: TRBV5-5
d_call: .
clone_size: many
j_call: TRBJ1-6
cdr3_aa: CASSLKIGGATSSPLHF
cdr3_nt: TGTGCCAGCAGCTTAAAGATTGGGGGGGCTACTTCGTCACCCCTCCACTTT

v_call: TRBV6-7
d_call: .
clone_size: .
j_call: TRBJ2-3
cdr3_aa: CASSYAGGSTDTQYF
cdr3_nt: TGTGCCAGCAGTTACGCTGGGGGGAGCACAGATACGCAGTATTTT

v_call: TRBV5-1
d_call: .
clone_size: .
j_call: TRBJ1-1
cdr3_aa: CASSLLGGLDTEAFF
cdr3_nt: TGCGCCAGCAGCTTGTTGGGAGGGTTGGACACTGAAGCTTTCTTT

v_call: TRBV5-6
d_call: TRBD1
clone_size: .
j_call: TRBJ1-1
cdr3_aa: CASSSWTGVAEAFF
cdr3_nt: TGTGCCAGCAGCTCCTGGACAGGGGTCGCTGAAGCTTTCTTT

v_call: TRBV6-1
d_call: .
clone_size: .
j_call: TRBJ2-1
cdr3_aa: CASSPGLYTFNEQFF
cdr3_nt: TGTGCCAGCAGTCCGGGACTGTACACATTCAATGAGCAGTTCTTC

v_call: TRBV7-9
d_call: TRBD1
clone_size: many
j_call: TRBJ2-5
cdr3_aa: CASSSRQGIQETQYF
cdr3_nt: TGTGCCAGCAGCTCCCGACAGGGGATACAAGAGACCCAGTACTTC

v_call: TRBV20-1
d_call: TRBD2
clone_size: many
j_call: TRBJ2-7
cdr3_aa: CSAPQRELIQGYEQYF
cdr3_nt: TGCAGTGCCCCACAGCGGGAGTTGATTCAGGGCTACGAGCAGTACTTC

v_call: TRBV18
d_call: TRBD2
clone_size: few
j_call: TRBJ2-3
cdr3_aa: CASSPGLAGISTDTQYF
cdr3_nt: TGTGCCAGCTCACCTGGACTAGCGGGAATCAGCACAGATACGCAGTATTTT

v_call: TRBV7-9
d_call: .
clone_size: many
j_call: TRBJ2-1
cdr3_aa: CASSSKRTHNEQFF
cdr3_nt: TGTGCCAGCAGCTCAAAACGAACCCACAATGAGCAGTTCTTC

v_call: TRBV29-1
d_call: .
clone_size: many
j_call: TRBJ1-6
cdr3_aa: CSGPGSSYNSPLHF
cdr3_nt: TGCAGCGGACCGGGCAGCTCCTATAATTCACCCCTCCACTTT

v_call: TRBV29-1
d_call: .
clone_size: .
j_call: TRBJ1-4
cdr3_aa: CSVGNEKLFF
cdr3_nt: TGCAGCGTTGGGAATGAAAAACTGTTTTTT

v_call: TRBV6-5
d_call: .
clone_size: many
j_call: TRBJ1-2
cdr3_aa: CASSSPSGGNYGYTF
cdr3_nt: TGTGCCAGCAGTTCCCCGTCGGGAGGAAACTATGGCTACACCTTC

v_call: TRBV6-2/TRBV6-3
d_call: .
clone_size: .
j_call: TRBJ2-1
cdr3_aa: CAITARAGDNEQFF
cdr3_nt: TGTGCCATCACGGCTAGGGCAGGAGACAATGAGCAGTTCTTC